The 15 T cell receptor beta chains in this list originate from one sample, sequenced in a study of T cells in Graves' hyperthyroidism and ophthalmopathy. Authors of the study amplified TCR beta CDR3 regions from RNA transcripts. An initial round of RT-PCR targeting the TCR CDR3 relied on the HTBI primer set. MiXCR was run by TCRdb on the multiplex PCR reads, yielding one entry per CDR3 protein. The sample holds a few hundred thousand distinct CDR3 sequences, around 42% seen once. Sequencing used peripheral blood or thyroid tissue (not recorded which). These receptors originate from an adult woman with Graves' disease, either hyperthyroidism or ophthalmopathy (not recorded which).

The chain uses TRBV3-1 and TRBJ1-1, with 9 bases identical to TRBD1. The CDR3 runs 14 residues. Losses at the gene ends were 5 bases for V and 10 bases for J; bases not matched to a gene: 11. Germline V gene lookup returns CDR1 LGHDT and CDR2 YNNKEL (reference sequence). The DNA of the CDR3 is TGTGCCAGCAGCGGACCGGGACAGGGCACAGGAGCTTTCTTT. Translated, it gives CASSGPGQGTGAFF.

The CDR3 is CATRIQENNEKLFF. Written as DNA, the CDR3 is TGTGCCACCAGAATACAGGAAAATAATGAAAAACTGTTTTTT. The chain links TRBV10-3 to TRBJ1-4; D perhaps matches TRBD1 (5 bases). The germline gives CDR1 ENHRY, CDR2 SYGVKD. This CDR3 comprises 14 residues. Trimming stripped 10 bases from V and 4 bases from J, with 16 bases between.

This clonotype occurred once. The J gene is TRBJ2-5, the V gene TRBV5-1, with D possibly being TRBD1 (5 bases). Germline values: CDR1 SGHRS, CDR2 YFSETQ. The V end was cut by 0 bases, the J end by 9 bases, with 18 bases between. CDR3 length: 15 residues. DNA for the CDR3: TGCGCCAGCAGCTTGGGGGTAGGACAAAATCAGCCCCAGTACTTC. Its translation is CASSLGVGQNQPQYF.

In the case of this clonotype: One junction end disagrees with the germline gene, perhaps due to a read error. CDR3 nucleotide sequence: TGCGCCAGCAGCCAAGGGACAGGGGGCATCTACGAGCAGTACTTC. Its translation: CASSQGTGGIYEQYF. This sequence joins TRBV7-9 and TRBJ2-7, with 12 bases identical to TRBD1. From germline, CDR1 is SEHNR and CDR2 FQNEAQ (reference sequence). This CDR3 spans 15 amino acids.

Only a few counts were recorded for this clonotype. The V gene is TRBV28, the J gene TRBJ2-7; 8 bases fit TRBD2. Per the germline V gene, CDR1 is MDHEN and CDR2 is SYDVKM. The CDR3 extends over 16 amino acids. V was pared by 1 base and J by 0 bases, with 5 bases of the junction left unmatched. The DNA of the CDR3 is TGTGCCAGCAGTTTATTGACACTAGCGGACTCCTACGAGCAGTACTTC. It encodes CASSLLTLADSYEQYF.

Remarks on this clonotype: A read error is possible here, since a much larger clone lies one base away. This sequence joins TRBV28 and TRBJ1-1, with D uncertain. V gave up 8 bases and J gave up 6 bases, with 13 bases separating them. Germline V gives CDR1 MDHEN, CDR2 SYDVKM. This CDR3 has 12 amino acids. The CDR3 bases are TGTGCCAGCCAAGTGGCGGACGCTGAAGCTTTCTTT. Its protein is CASQVADAEAFF.

This clonotype was detected only a few times. The V call is TRBV29-1, the J call TRBJ2-1; tentatively, D is TRBD2 (6 bases). Between the trimmed V and J ends, which lost 4 bases and 7 bases, there was a span of 11 bases. This CDR3 has 12 residues. Germline CDR1 reads SQVTM; CDR2 reads ANQGSEA. The CDR3 region has the DNA TGCAGCGTTGCGGGACTCCTGAATGAGCAGTTCTTC. The encoded protein is CSVAGLLNEQFF.

This clonotype has a handful of counts. A much larger clone is a single base away; this may be a read error. This sequence joins TRBV11-2 and TRBJ2-2; D is unresolved. V was pared by 5 bases and J by 5 bases, with 12 bases between. CDR1 SGHAT and CDR2 FQNNGV come from the germline V gene. CDR3 size: 14 residues. The CDR3 DNA reads TGTGCCAGCAGCCTCCACTCGAGGACCGGGGAGCTGTTTTTT. This sequence encodes CASSLHSRTGELFF.

Ten or more counts support this clonotype. This chain links TRBV7-3 with TRBJ2-5; D unclear. Trimming took off 0 bases at V and 5 bases at J, with 7 bases between the two ends. The germline V gene encodes CDR1 SGHTA and CDR2 FQGTGA. There are 13 residues in the CDR3. The CDR3, as DNA: TGTGCCAGCAGCTTAACTAGCCGGGAGACCCAGTACTTC. Protein sequence: CASSLTSRETQYF.

The rearrangement uses TRBV7-9 and TRBJ2-2; D is unclear. Trimming stripped 2 bases from V and 1 base from J, with 11 bases between. The CDR3 has 16 amino acids. Germline CDR1 is SEHNR and CDR2 is FQNEAQ (reference sequence). DNA for the CDR3: TGTGCCAGCAGCTTATTTGGTCAGGAGAACACCGGGGAGCTGTTTTTT. Its translation: CASSLFGQENTGELFF.

As concerns this clonotype: Because the CDR3 is missing its conserved closing phenylalanine or tryptophan, this is likely a read error. The DNA is left out, because the CDR3 cannot be placed on it with certainty; the CDR3 is given as TCRdb lists it. This chain connects TRBV15 to TRBJ2-6; the table's TRBD2 call for D was not verified on the DNA. In germline, CDR1 is LNHNV, CDR2 YYDKDF (reference sequence). The CDR3 is made up of 9 amino acids, end residues included. CDR3 sequence reads: CATRRLAGL.

This clonotype was picked up many times. V gene TRBV3-1 combines with J gene TRBJ1-1; tentative D call: TRBD1 (5 bases). From germline, CDR1 is LGHDT and CDR2 YNNKEL (reference sequence). The CDR3 sequence is 13 residues long. V was shortened by 4 bases and J by 11 bases, with 17 bases between the two germline ends. The CDR3 DNA reads as TGTGCCAGCAGCCCCCAGACAGCCATGAGGGCTTTCTTT. This translates into CASSPQTAMRAFF.

This clonotype showed up many times. The V call is TRBV4-1, the J call TRBJ2-2, with 12 nucleotides matching TRBD2. V shed 6 bases and J 7 bases; nucleotides not matched to a gene: 6. The CDR3 is 15 residues long. Germline lookup yields CDR1 MGHRA and CDR2 YSYEKL. CDR3: CASRRLAGVNGELFF. In DNA form, the CDR3 reads TGCGCCAGCAGACGACTAGCGGGAGTAAACGGGGAGCTGTTTTTT.

The V gene is TRBV10-1, the J gene TRBJ2-7, with D possibly TRBD2 on 5 matching bases. The germline V gene has CDR1 WNHNN and CDR2 SYGVQD (reference sequence). V was cut by 0 bases and J by 1 base, with 10 bases left in between. The CDR3 covers 15 residues. The CDR3 sequence is CASSESGSRSYEQYF. CDR3 in DNA: TGCGCCAGCAGTGAGTCAGGGAGCAGATCCTACGAGCAGTACTTC.

With respect to this clonotype: It is likely a read error, because the conserved phenylalanine at the end of the CDR3 is missing. The chain joins TRBV7-2 to TRBJ1-1, with 7 bases identical to TRBD1. V lost 5 bases, J lost 1 base, and 4 bases stayed unmatched. The CDR3 is made up of 14 amino acids. Germline V gene sequence: CDR1 SGHTA, CDR2 FQGNSA. The CDR3 sequence: CASSPGTANTEAFL. DNA for the CDR3: TGTGCCAGCAGCCCAGGGACAGCGAACACTGAAGCTTTCCTT.